This T cell receptor (beta chain) derives from a study of blood T cell repertoires in COVID-19 (dated by TCRdb to 2019 to 2021). About the investigation overall: Samples covering the acute and convalescent phases of COVID-19 were provided by collaborators in the United States, Italy and Spain. The material from the prospective study consisted of cDNA or gDNA derived from T cells, B-cell-depleted T cells, or PBMCs. The dataset comprised deeply sampled blood TCRbeta repertoires from subjects exposed to, actively infected with, or recovered from COVID-19. The repertoires were released in a freely available public database meant as a resource for research on the immune response to SARS-CoV-2. Samples were obtained from the ongoing ImmuneRACE study (first 160 participants) and from over a thousand subjects provided by 6 global collaborators. Sample metadata almost always included a de-identified subject ID, COVID-19 status, age in years and sex. Where available, HLA class I and class II types were obtained from metadata supplied by the sample provider rather than from assay-based typing. Overall results and qualifications from the work: The amount of clinical and demographic metadata varied by source and participant and was provided uncurated.

The germline V gene (reference sequence) provides CDR1 MNHEY and CDR2 SMNVEV. The CDR3 runs 14 amino acids, cysteine and phenylalanine included. Only the CDR3 DNA is retained, 42 bases long and in frame from the first base. Trimming takes 10 bases from V and 9 bases from J, and the germline ends sit 19 bases apart. Regarding this clone: The clone's antigen remains unknown. No per-base quality is available; no much larger clone lies one base away.

TCRbeta CDR3 regions were amplified from genomic DNA using the immunoSEQ Assay, a bias-controlled multiplex PCR. Turning to the authors' computational methods: The number of nucleated cells in each sample was estimated by amplification of reference gene primers within the assay. To quantify the absolute abundance of each unique TCRbeta CDR3 rearrangement, sequence reads were collapsed and filtered. For each sample, productive Simpson clonality was calculated as the square root of Simpson's diversity index across productive rearrangements. TCRdb retrieved this table from immuneACCESS and kept in-frame rearrangements only. Not all clones are present; in checked studies, unresolved V genes account for under half, and no reason is known for the remainder. That table is the source of V, J and clone size, and D and trimming were worked out from the DNA. For this sample the table gives a few hundred thousand clones, of which about 80% were detected only once. 15% to 19% of the sample comes from the top ten.

In Seattle, one collaborating source enrolled patients while the infection was active and tracked those patients longitudinally over the course of disease. The collaborating institutions used their own protocols to collect whole blood in K2EDTA tubes. For TCRbeta analysis, collaborators shipped samples in one of three forms: frozen whole blood, isolated PBMCs, or DNA extracted from either of those sample types. The TCR comes from a person aged 70 to 85 with COVID-19, enrolled during active disease. Specimen: peripheral blood. The V gene is TRBV27 and the J gene is TRBJ1-6; TRBD1 is a weak D gene call, 6 bases matching. This receptor has the CDR3 CATVGPGAGSPLHF. Here is the DNA: TGTGCCACAGTGGGTCCAGGGGCCGGTTCACCCCTCCACTTT.